The TCR beta chain under discussion was sequenced for a study of cytomegalovirus exposure and HLA in healthy donors (dated by TCRdb to the late 2010s). Turning to the overall study: According to a later analysis, the roughly 130 validation repertoires were produced on the same platform as the 666 repertoires of the first cohort. To predict cytomegalovirus infection status, the study combined high-throughput TCR immunosequencing, statistical association of individual TCRs with disease status, and machine learning. The study aimed to test whether cataloging public T cell receptors could reveal signatures of past pathogen exposure. Besides the first cohort of more than 650 subjects, a separate validation cohort made up of 120 different subjects was used.

This clone was counted between two and nine times. The antigen it recognizes is unknown. The input lacks base qualities; no much larger clone sits a single base away. Separate from the roughly 700-subject first cohort, the validation cohort of 90 to 150 subjects was the group to which the donors belonged. Findings and caveats that apply to the study as a whole: According to the authors, the approach could potentially be generalized to other disease states and immunological phenotypes. The validation cohort had no HLA typing available for a later analysis, so co-occurrence within that cohort was assessed over all 120 or so repertoires. In vitro tests confirmed that a few of the cytomegalovirus-associated TCR beta chains recognize cytomegalovirus antigens. Of the cluster scores, 85% to 95% were above 0 in a later analysis, which found that TCRs clustered in the first cohort also tended to co-occur in the roughly 130 validation repertoires. Most TCR sequences were seen in very few donors, while some public TCRs were found in many individuals. The classifier was reported to diagnose cytomegalovirus status with high specificity and sensitivity in both the original cohort and the validation cohort. The study gave a list of 150 to 200 TCR beta chains associated with cytomegalovirus.

The method behind the library was the immunoSEQ multiplex PCR assay. Per the original workflow: To diagnose cytomegalovirus status from the catalog of TCR beta chain sequences, a statistical classification framework was built. TCRdb retrieved this table from immuneACCESS and kept in-frame rearrangements only. Not all clones are present; in checked studies, unresolved V genes account for under half, and no reason is known for the remainder. The DNA gave D and trimming, while V, J and clone size come from that table. In all, the sample holds some 260,000 clones, and 90% of those were seen once. The ten most abundant clones make up 3.1% of the sample. The CDR3 starts with the cysteine, ends with the phenylalanine, and has 13 residues. The read is trimmed to its CDR3 DNA, 39 bases read in frame from base 1. A distance of 10 bases separates the germline ends of V and J, which lose 5 bases and 2 bases respectively. The germline V gene specifies SQVTM as CDR1 and ANQGSEA as CDR2.

The sequence came from a woman aged 30 to 39 in good health and CMV-seronegative. Here the chain combines TRBV29-1 and TRBJ2-1; possibly the D gene is TRBD1, per 6 matching bases. What was sequenced was PBMCs. The CDR3 loop reads CSVNRDTYNEQFF. The base sequence is TGCAGCGTTAACCGGGACACCTACAATGAGCAGTTCTTC.